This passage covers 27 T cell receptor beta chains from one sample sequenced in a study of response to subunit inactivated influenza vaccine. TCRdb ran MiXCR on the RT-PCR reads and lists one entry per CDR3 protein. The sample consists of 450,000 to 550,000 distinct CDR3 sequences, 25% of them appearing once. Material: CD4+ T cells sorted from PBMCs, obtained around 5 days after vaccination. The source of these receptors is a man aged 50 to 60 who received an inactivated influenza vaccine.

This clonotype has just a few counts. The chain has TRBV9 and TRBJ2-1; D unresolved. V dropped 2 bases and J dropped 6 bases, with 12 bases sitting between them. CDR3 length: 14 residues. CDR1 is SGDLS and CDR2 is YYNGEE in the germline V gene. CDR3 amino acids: CASSVGPAINEQFF. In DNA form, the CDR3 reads TGTGCCAGCAGCGTCGGGCCTGCAATCAATGAGCAGTTCTTC.

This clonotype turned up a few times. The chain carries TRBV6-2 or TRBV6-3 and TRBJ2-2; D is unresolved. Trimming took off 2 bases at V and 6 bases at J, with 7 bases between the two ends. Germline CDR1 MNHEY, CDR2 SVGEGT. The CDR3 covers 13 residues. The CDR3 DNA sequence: TGTGCCAGCAGTTACATCAGATCCGGGGAGCTGTTTTTT. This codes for CASSYIRSGELFF.

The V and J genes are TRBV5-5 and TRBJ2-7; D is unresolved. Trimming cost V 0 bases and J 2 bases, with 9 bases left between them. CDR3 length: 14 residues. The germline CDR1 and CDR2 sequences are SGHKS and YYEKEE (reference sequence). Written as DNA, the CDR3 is TGTGCCAGCAGCTTGGTGCAGGATCCCTACGAGCAGTACTTC. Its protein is CASSLVQDPYEQYF.

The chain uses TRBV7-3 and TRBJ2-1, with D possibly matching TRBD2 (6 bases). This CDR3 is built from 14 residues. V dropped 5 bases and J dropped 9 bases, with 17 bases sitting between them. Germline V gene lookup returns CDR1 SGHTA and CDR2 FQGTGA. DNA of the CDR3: TGTGCCAGCAGCGGAGCCCTGAGGGGAGGTGAGCAGTTCTTC. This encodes CASSGALRGGEQFF.

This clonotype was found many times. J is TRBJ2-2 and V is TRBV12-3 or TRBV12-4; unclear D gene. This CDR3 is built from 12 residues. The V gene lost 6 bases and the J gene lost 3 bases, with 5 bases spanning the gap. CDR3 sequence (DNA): TGTGCCAGCAGCAGACACACCGGGGAGCTGTTTTTT. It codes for CASSRHTGELFF.

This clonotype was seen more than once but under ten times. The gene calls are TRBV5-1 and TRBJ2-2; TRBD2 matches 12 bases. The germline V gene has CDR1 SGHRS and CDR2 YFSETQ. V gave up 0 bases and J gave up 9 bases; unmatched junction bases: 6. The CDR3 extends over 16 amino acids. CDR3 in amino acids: CASSLAPTSGSRELFF. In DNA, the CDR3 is TGCGCCAGCAGCTTGGCCCCGACTAGCGGGAGCCGGGAGCTGTTTTTT.

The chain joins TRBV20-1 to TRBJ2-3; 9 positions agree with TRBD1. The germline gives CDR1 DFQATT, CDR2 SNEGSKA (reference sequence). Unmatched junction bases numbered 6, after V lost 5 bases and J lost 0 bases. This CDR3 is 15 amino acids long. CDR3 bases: TGCAGTGCTTCCCCGGACAGGGGAAGCACAGATACGCAGTATTTT. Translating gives CSASPDRGSTDTQYF.

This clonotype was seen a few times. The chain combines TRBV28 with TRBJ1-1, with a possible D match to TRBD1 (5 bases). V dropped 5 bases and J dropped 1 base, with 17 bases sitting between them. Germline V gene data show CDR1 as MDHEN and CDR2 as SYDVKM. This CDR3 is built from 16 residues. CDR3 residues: CASSPQVGRANTEAFF. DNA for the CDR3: TGTGCCAGCAGTCCCCAAGTGGGCAGGGCGAACACTGAAGCTTTCTTT.

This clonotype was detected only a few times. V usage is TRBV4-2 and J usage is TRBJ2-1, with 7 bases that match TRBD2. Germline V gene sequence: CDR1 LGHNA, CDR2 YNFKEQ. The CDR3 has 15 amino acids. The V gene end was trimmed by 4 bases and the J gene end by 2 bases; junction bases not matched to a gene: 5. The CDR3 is CASSRLRGAYNEQFF. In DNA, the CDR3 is TGTGCCAGCAGCCGCTTACGGGGGGCCTACAATGAGCAGTTCTTC.

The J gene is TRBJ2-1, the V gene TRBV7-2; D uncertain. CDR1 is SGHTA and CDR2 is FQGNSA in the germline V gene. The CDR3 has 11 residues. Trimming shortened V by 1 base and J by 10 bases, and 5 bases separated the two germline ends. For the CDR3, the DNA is TGTGCCAGCAGCTTAGACAGCGAGCAGTTCTTC. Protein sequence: CASSLDSEQFF.

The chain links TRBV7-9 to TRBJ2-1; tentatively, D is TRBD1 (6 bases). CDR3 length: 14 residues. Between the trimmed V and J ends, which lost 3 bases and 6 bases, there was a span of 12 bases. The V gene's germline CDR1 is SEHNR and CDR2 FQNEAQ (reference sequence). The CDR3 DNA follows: TGTGCCAGCAGCTTGGACAGATGGTCCAATGAGCAGTTCTTC. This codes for CASSLDRWSNEQFF.

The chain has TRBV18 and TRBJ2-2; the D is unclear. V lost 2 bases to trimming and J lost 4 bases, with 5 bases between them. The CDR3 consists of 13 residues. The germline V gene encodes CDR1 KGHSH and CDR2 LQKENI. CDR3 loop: CASSPVLTGELFF. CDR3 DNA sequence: TGTGCCAGCTCACCAGTTCTCACCGGGGAGCTGTTTTTT.

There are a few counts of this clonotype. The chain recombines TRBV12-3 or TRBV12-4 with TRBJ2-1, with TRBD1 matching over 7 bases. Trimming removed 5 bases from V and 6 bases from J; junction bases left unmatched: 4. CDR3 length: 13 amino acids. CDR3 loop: CASSRQGINEQFF. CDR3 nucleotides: TGTGCCAGCAGTCGACAGGGTATCAATGAGCAGTTCTTC.

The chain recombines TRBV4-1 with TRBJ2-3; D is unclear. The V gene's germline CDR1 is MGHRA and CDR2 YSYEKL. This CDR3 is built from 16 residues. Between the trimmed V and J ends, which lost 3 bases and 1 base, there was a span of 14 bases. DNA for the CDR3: TGCGCCAGCAGCCAGCACCTAGAGATACGCACAGATACGCAGTATTTT. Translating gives CASSQHLEIRTDTQYF.

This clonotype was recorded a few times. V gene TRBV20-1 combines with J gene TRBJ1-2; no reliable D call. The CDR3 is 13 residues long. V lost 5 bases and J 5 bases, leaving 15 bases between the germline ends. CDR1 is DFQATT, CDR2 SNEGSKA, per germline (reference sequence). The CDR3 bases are TGCAGTGCTCCAAGTAGTATGACATATGGCTACACCTTC. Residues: CSAPSSMTYGYTF.

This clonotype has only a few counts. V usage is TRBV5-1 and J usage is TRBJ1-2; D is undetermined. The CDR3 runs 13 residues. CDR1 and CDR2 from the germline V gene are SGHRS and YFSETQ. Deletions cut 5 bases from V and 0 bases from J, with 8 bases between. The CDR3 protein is CASRRETNYGYTF. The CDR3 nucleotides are TGCGCCAGCAGACGGGAGACTAACTATGGCTACACCTTC.

The CDR3 region is CAISVQGDQPQHF. Written as DNA, the CDR3 is TGTGCCATCAGTGTGCAGGGGGACCAGCCCCAGCATTTT. The rearrangement joins TRBV10-3 to TRBJ1-5; 7 bases align to TRBD1. Germline CDR1 ENHRY, CDR2 SYGVKD. After removal of 4 bases from V and 7 bases from J, the junction contained 4 bases not matched to a gene. The CDR3 runs to 13 residues.

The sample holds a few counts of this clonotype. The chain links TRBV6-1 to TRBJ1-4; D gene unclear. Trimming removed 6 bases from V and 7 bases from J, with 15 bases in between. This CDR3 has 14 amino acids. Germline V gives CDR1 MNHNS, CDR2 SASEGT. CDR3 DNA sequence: TGTGCCAGCAGCTCGGTGGGAGAAACTGAAAAACTGTTTTTT. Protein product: CASSSVGETEKLFF.

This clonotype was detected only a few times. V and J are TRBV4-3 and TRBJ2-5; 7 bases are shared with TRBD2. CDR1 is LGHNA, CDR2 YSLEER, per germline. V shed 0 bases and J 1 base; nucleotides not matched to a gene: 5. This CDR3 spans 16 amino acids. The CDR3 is CASSQDYGGFQETQYF. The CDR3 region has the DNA TGCGCCAGCAGCCAAGATTACGGGGGGTTCCAAGAGACCCAGTACTTC.

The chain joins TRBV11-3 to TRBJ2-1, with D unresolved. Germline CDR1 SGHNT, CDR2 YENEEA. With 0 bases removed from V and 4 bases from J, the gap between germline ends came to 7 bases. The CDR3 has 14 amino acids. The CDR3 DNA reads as TGTGCCAGCAGCTTAGATCAAGGATACAATGAGCAGTTCTTC. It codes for CASSLDQGYNEQFF.

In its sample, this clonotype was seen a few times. The CDR3 DNA follows: TGTGCCAGCAGCTTGCAGGCGTACTACTCGGAGACCCAGTACTTC. Translation: CASSLQAYYSETQYF. This sequence joins TRBV7-9 and TRBJ2-5; D call uncertain. Germline-derived CDR1 and CDR2 are SEHNR and FQNEAQ (reference sequence). This CDR3 spans 15 amino acids. V lost 3 bases to trimming and J lost 5 bases, with 16 bases between them.

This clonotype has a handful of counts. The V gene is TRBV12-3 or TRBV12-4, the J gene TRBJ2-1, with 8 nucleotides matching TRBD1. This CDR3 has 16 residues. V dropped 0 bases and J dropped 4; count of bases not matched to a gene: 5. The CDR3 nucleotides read TGTGCCAGCAGTTTAGCCGGACAGGGAGCTTACAATGAGCAGTTCTTC. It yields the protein CASSLAGQGAYNEQFF.

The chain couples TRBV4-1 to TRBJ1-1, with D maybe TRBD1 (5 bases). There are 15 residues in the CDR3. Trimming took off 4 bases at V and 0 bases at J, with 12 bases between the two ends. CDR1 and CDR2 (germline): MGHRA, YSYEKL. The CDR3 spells CASSLLGRMNTEAFF. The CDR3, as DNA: TGCGCCAGCAGCCTCCTGGGACGGATGAACACTGAAGCTTTCTTT.

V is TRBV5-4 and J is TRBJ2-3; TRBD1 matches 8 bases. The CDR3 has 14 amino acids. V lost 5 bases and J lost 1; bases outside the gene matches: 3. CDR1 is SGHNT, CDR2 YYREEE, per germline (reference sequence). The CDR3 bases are TGTGCCAGCAGGGACAGGGAACGCACAGATACGCAGTATTTT. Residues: CASRDRERTDTQYF.

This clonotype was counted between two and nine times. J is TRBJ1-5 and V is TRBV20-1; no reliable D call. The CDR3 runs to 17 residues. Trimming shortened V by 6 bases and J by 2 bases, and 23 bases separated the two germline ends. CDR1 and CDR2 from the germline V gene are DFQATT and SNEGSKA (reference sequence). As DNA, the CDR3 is TGCAGTGCGATAGCGAGATCGCCTTATAGGGGCAATCAGCCCCAGCATTTT. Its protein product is CSAIARSPYRGNQPQHF.

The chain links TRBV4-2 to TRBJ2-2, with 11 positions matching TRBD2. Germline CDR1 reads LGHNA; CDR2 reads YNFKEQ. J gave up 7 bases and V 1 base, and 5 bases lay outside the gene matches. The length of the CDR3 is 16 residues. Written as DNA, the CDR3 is TGTGCCAGCAGCCAAGCTGTAGCGGGAGGGGGCGGGGAGCTGTTTTTT. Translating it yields CASSQAVAGGGGELFF.

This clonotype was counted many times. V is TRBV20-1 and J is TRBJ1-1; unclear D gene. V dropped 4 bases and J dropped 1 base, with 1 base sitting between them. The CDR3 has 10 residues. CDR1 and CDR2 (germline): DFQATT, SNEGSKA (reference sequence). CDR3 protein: CSAKNTEAFF. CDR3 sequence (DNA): TGCAGTGCTAAGAACACTGAAGCTTTCTTT.